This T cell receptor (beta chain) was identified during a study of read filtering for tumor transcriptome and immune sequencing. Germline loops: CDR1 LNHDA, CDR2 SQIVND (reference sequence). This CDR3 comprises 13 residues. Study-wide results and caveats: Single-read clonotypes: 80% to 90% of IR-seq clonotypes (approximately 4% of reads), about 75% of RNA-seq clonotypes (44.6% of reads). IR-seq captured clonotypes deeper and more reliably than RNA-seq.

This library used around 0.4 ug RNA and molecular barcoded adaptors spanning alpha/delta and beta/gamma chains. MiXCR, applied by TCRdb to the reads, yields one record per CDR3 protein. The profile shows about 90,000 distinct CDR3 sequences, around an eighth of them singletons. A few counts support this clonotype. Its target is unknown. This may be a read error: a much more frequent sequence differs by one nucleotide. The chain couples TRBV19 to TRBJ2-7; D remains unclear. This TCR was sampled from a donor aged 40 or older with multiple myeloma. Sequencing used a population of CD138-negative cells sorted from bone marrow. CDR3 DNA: TGTGCCAGTGGTATGAGTGAGTATGACGAGCAGTACTTC. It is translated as CASGMSEYDEQYF.